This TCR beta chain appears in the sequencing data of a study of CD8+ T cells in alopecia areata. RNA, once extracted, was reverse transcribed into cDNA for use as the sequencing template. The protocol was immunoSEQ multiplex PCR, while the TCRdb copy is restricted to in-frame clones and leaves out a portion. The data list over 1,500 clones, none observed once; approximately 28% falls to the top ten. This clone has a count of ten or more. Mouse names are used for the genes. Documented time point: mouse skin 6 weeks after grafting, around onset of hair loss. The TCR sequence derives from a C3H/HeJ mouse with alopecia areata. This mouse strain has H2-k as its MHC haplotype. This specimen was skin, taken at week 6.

Incomplete CDR3 DNA: TGTGCCAGCAGCCCACCCCGGGACTGGGGGGGA. This encodes CASSPPRDWGG. The CDR3 as a whole reads CASSPPRDWGGEVFF. The J gene is TRBJ1-1, the V gene TRBV5, with D perhaps TRBD1 (5 bases). Read sequence stops 4 residues before the CDR3 end, and the germline J gene provides the missing end. Looked up from germline, CDR1 is LGHNA and CDR2 is YNLKQL (reference sequence). The CDR3 is 15 amino acids.